This T cell receptor beta chain was identified in a study of shared clonotypes between healthy human individuals. Clones were sequenced by immunoSEQ multiplex PCR, and TCRdb holds only the in-frame ones, with some missing. The data show over 1.5 million clones, 98% seen once. The CDR3 runs to 12 residues. Germline CDR1 reads SQVTM; CDR2 reads ANQGSEA. The junction had 7 bases not matched to a gene; V was cut back by 5 bases and J by 8 bases. This chain uses TRBV29-1 with TRBJ1-1, with TRBD1 matching 8 bases. The TCR sequence derives from a man aged 30-40 years in good health. Sequencing was carried out using naive CD4+ T cells sorted from blood. As to subset: CD45RA+ positively selected. In DNA, the CDR3 is TGCAGCGTTACCGGGACAGGCTTCGAAGCTTTCTTT. This translates into CSVTGTGFEAFF.